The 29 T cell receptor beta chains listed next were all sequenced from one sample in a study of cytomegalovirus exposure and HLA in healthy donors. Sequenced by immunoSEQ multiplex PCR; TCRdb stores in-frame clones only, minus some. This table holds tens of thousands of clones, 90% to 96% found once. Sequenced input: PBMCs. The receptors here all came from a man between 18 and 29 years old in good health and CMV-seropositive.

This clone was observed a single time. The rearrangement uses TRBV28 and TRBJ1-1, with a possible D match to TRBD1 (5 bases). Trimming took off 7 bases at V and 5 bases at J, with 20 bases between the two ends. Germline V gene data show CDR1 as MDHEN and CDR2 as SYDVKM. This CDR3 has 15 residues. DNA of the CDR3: TGTGCCAGCACCCAGGGTGGGGGGGAGAGAACTGAAGCTTTCTTT. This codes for CASTQGGGERTEAFF.

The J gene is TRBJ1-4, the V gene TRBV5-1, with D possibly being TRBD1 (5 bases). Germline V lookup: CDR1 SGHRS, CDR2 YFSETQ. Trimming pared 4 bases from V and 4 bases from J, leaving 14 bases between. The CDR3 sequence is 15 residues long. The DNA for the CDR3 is TGCGCCAGCAGCCGGAACGGGGGTAATAATGAAAAACTGTTTTTT. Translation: CASSRNGGNNEKLFF.

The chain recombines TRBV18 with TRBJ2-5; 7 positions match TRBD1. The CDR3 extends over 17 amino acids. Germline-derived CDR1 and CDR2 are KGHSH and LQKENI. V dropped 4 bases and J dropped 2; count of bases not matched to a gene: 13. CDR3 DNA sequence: TGTGCCAGCTCACGGGGGACAGTCTCTAAAGTGCAAGAGACCCAGTACTTC. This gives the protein CASSRGTVSKVQETQYF.

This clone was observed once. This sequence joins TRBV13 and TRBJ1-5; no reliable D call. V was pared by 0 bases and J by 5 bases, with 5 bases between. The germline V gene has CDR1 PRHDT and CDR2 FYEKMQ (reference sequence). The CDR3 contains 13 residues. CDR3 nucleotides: TGTGCCAGCAGCTTAGGTATAGATCAGCCCCAGCATTTT. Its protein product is CASSLGIDQPQHF.

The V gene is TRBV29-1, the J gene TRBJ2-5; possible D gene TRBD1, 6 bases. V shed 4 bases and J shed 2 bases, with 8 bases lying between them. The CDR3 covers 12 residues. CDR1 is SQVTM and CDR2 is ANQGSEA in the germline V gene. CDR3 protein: CSVGTDQETQYF. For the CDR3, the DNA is TGCAGCGTTGGGACAGATCAAGAGACCCAGTACTTC.

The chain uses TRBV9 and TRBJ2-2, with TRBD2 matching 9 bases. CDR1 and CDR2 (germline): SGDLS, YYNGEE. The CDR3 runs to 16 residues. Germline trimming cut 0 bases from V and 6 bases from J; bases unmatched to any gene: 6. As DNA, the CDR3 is TGTGCCAGCAGCGTAGTGGGTAGCGGGAGAGCCGGGGAGCTGTTTTTT. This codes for CASSVVGSGRAGELFF.

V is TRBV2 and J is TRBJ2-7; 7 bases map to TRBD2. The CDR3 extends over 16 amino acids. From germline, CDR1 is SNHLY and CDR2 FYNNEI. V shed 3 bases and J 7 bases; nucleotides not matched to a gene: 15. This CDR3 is CASSEGIGAGSREQYF. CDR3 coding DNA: TGTGCCAGCAGTGAGGGTATTGGAGCGGGATCGAGGGAGCAGTACTTC.

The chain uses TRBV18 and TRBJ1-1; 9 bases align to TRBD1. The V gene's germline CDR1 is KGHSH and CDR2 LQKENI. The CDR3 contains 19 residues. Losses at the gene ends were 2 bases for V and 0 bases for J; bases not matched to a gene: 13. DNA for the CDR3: TGTGCCAGCTCACCATTCGAGGGGACAGGGCGCAATTTGAACACTGAAGCTTTCTTT. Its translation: CASSPFEGTGRNLNTEAFF.

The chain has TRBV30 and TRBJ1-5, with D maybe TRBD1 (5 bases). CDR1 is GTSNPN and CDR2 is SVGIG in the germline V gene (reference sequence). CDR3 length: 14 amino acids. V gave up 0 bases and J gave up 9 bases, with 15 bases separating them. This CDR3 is CAWSVQGGSSPQHF. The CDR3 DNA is TGTGCCTGGAGTGTGCAGGGAGGAAGTTCGCCCCAGCATTTT.

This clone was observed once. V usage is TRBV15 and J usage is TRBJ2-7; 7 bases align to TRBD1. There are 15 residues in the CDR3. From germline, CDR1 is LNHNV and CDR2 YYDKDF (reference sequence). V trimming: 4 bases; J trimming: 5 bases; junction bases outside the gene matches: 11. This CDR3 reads CATSTPGQMSHEQYF. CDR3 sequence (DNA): TGTGCCACCAGCACTCCGGGACAGATGTCCCACGAGCAGTACTTC.

The CDR3 nucleotides are TGCAGCGTTGTACTGCAGGGAAGAAATGGCTACACCTTC. This codes for CSVVLQGRNGYTF. This rearrangement joins TRBV29-1 to TRBJ1-2; possible D gene TRBD1, 5 bases. CDR3 length equals 13 residues. Germline lookup yields CDR1 SQVTM and CDR2 ANQGSEA. V was cut by 4 bases and J by 6 bases, with 15 bases left in between.

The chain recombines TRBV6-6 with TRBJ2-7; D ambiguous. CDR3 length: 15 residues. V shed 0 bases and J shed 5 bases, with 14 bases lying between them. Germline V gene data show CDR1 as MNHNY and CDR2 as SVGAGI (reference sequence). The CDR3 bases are TGTGCCAGCAGTTACTCGACTGATTTAGGCCACGAGCAGTACTTC. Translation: CASSYSTDLGHEQYF.

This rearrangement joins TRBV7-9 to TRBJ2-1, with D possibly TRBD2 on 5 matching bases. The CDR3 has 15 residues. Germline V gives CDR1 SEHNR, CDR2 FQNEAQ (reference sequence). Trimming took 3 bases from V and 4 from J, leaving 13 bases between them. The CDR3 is CASSFGELRYNEQFF. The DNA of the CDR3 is TGTGCCAGCAGCTTTGGGGAGTTGAGGTACAATGAGCAGTTCTTC.

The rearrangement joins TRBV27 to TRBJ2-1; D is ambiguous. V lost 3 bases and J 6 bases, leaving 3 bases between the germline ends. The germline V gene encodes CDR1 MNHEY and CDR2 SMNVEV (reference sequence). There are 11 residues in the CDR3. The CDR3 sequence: CASSFVNEQFF. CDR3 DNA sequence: TGTGCCAGCAGTTTCGTCAATGAGCAGTTCTTC.

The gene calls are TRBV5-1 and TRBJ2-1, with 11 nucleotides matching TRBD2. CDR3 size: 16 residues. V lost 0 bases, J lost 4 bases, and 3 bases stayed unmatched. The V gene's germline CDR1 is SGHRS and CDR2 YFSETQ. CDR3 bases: TGCGCCAGCAGCTTGGAGGGACTAGCGGATTACAATGAGCAGTTCTTC. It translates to CASSLEGLADYNEQFF.

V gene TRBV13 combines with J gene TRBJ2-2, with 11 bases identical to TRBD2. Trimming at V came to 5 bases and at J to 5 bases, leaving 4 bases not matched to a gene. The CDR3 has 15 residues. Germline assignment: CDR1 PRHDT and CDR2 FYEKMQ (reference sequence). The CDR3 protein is CASSLIAGGTGELFF. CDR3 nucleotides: TGTGCCAGCAGCCTAATAGCGGGAGGGACCGGGGAGCTGTTTTTT.

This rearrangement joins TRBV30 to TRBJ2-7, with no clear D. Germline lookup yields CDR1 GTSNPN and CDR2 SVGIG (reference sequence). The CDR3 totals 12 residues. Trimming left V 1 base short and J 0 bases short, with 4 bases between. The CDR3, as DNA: TGTGCCTGGAGTGATAACTCCTACGAGCAGTACTTC. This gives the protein CAWSDNSYEQYF.

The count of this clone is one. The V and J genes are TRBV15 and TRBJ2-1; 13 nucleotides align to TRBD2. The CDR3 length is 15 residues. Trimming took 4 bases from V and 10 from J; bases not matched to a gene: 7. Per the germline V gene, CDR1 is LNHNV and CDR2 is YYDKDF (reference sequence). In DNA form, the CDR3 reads TGTGCCACCAGCATCCGGACTAGCGGGAGCTCGGAGCAGTTCTTC. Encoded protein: CATSIRTSGSSEQFF.

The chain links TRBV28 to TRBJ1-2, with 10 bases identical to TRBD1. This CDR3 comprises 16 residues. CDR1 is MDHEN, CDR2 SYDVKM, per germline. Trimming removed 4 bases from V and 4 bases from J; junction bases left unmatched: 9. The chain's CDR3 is CASSSSGTGDGYGYTF. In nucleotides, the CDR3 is TGTGCCAGCAGTTCATCCGGGACAGGGGATGGCTATGGCTACACCTTC.

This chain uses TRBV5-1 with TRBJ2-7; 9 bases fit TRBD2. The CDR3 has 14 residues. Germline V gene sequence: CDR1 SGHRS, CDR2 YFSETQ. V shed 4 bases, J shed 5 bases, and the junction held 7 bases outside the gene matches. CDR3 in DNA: TGCGCCAGCAGCCCGCTAGCGGGGTCCGACGAGCAGTACTTC. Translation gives CASSPLAGSDEQYF.

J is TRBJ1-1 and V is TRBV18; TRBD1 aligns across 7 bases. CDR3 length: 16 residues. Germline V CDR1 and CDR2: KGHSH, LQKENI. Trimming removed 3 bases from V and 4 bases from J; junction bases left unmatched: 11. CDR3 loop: CASSPQRQGTGTEAFF. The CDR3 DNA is TGTGCCAGCTCACCGCAAAGACAGGGAACGGGCACTGAAGCTTTCTTT.

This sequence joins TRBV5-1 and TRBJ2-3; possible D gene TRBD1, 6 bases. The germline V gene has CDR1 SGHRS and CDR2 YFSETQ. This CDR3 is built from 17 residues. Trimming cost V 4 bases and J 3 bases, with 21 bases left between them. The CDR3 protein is CASSPWASTGSTDTQYF. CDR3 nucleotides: TGCGCCAGCAGCCCATGGGCGAGCACAGGGTCGACAGATACGCAGTATTTT.

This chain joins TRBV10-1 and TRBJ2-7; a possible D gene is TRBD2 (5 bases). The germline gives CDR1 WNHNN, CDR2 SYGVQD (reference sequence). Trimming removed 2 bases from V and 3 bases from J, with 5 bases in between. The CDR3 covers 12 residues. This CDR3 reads CASSETSYEQYF. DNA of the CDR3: TGCGCCAGCAGTGAGACTAGCTACGAGCAGTACTTC.

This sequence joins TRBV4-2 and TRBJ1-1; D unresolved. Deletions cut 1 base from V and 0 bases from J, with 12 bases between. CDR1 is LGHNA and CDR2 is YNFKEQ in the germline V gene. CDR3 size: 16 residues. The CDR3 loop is CASSQGLVEMNTEAFF. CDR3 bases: TGTGCCAGCAGCCAAGGACTCGTAGAAATGAACACTGAAGCTTTCTTT.

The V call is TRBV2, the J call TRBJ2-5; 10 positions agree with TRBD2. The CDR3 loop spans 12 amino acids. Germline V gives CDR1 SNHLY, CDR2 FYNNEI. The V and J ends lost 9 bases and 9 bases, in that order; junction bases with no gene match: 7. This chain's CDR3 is CASSGTSVAQYF. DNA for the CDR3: TGTGCCAGTTCCGGGACTAGCGTTGCCCAGTACTTC.

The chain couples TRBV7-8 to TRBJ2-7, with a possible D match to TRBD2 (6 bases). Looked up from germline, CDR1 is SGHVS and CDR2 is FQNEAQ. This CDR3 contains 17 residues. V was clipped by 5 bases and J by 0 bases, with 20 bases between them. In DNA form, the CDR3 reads TGTGCCAGCAGCCCAGTATTCCCTCGGAGGGACTCCTACGAGCAGTACTTC. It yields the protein CASSPVFPRRDSYEQYF.

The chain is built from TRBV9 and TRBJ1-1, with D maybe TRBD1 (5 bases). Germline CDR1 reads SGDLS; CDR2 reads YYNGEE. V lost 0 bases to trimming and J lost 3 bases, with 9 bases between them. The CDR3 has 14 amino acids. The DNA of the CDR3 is TGTGCCAGCAGCGTAGGGCAGGGATACACTGAAGCTTTCTTT. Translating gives CASSVGQGYTEAFF. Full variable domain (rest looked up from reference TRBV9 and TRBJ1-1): DSGVTQTPKHLITATGQRVTLRCSPRSGDLSVYWYQQSLDQGLQFLIQYYNGEERAKGNILERFSAQQFPDLHSELNLSSLELGDSALYFCASSVGQGYTEAFFGQGTRLTVV.

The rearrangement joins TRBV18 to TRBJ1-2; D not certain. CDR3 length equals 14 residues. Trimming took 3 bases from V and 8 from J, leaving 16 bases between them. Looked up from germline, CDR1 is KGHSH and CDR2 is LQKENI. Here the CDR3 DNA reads TGTGCCAGCTCACCGGCGGAAGGTGGTCTAGGCTACACCTTC. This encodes CASSPAEGGLGYTF.

The CDR3 bases are TGCGCCAGCAGCGCCAGGGTAGACACTGAAGCTTTCTTT. The encoded protein is CASSARVDTEAFF. The V gene is TRBV5-1, the J gene TRBJ1-1; maybe TRBD1 (5 bases). V was cut by 4 bases and J by 3 bases, with 10 bases left in between. Germline V gives CDR1 SGHRS, CDR2 YFSETQ. The CDR3 is made up of 13 amino acids.